One and the same sample provided the 9 T cell receptor beta chains below, sequenced in a study of human T cells and chemical hapten exposure. Time point here: patch test 1, 2 weeks after DPC sensitization. As to treatment: therapeutic diphenylcyclopropenone sensitization with weekly scalp DPC. TCRdb re-derived calls from the RACE reads in MiXCR, one entry per CDR3 protein. The profile shows 340,000 or so distinct CDR3 sequences, around 7% of them singletons. The sequencing used whole blood, collected in connection with sensitization to the hapten diphenylcyclopropenone (DPC). These receptor sequences come from a woman aged 18-35 years with alopecia areata. Some clones in this sample may be carry-over from other donors' samples.

This clonotype was seen at least ten times. This chain links TRBV9 with TRBJ2-7; perhaps D is TRBD1 or TRBD2 (5 bases each). CDR1 and CDR2 from the germline V gene are SGDLS and YYNGEE. Trimming stripped 4 bases from V and 3 bases from J, with 11 bases between. The length of the CDR3 is 13 residues. The CDR3 region is CASSIGDGYEQYF. CDR3 bases: TGTGCCAGCAGCATAGGGGACGGCTACGAGCAGTACTTC.

About this clonotype itself: A single base separates this from a much larger clone, so it may be a read error. The rearrangement uses TRBV5-1 and TRBJ1-1; the D gene is possibly TRBD1 (5 bases). CDR3 size: 16 residues. Germline V CDR1 and CDR2: SGHRS, YFSETQ. The CDR3 DNA reads as TGCGCCAGCAGTTGGAGTCGGCAGGGCACGAACTCTGAAGCTTTCTTT. Its protein product is CASSWSRQGTNSEAFF.

On this clonotype itself: A much larger clone sits a single nucleotide away, making a read error possible. The CDR3 region is CACSSFREQFF. CDR3 in DNA: TGTGCCTGCAGCTCCTTCCGTGAGCAGTTCTTC. The rearrangement uses TRBV7-8 and TRBJ2-1; D gene unclear. The CDR3 consists of 11 residues. Germline loops: CDR1 SGHVS, CDR2 FQNEAQ.

The CDR3 protein is CASSYPPRTGRGDTQYF. CDR3 in DNA: TGTGCCAGCAGTTACCCCCCTCGGACAGGGAGGGGAGATACGCAGTATTTT. The rearrangement uses TRBV6-2 or TRBV6-3 and TRBJ2-3, with D maybe TRBD1 (8 bases). This CDR3 has 17 amino acids. Trimming cost V 2 bases and J 5 bases, with 20 bases left between them. Germline CDR1 is MNHEY and CDR2 is SVGEGT.

This clonotype occurred many times. This rearrangement joins TRBV15 to TRBJ2-3; 7 nucleotides agree with TRBD2. CDR1 and CDR2 (germline): LNHNV, YYDKDF (reference sequence). Trimming cost V 3 bases and J 0 bases; bases outside gene matches: 15. The CDR3 runs 19 residues. As DNA, the CDR3 is TGTGCCACCAGCAGGAGGCCCTCGGTTGCGGGGGTTAGCACAGATACGCAGTATTTT. It codes for CATSRRPSVAGVSTDTQYF. The whole variable domain, remainder taken from reference TRBV15 and TRBJ2-3, is DAMVIQNPRYQVTQFGKPVTLSCSQTLNHNVMYWYQQKSSQAPKLLFHYYDKDFNNEADTPDNFQSRRPNTSFCFLDIRSPGLGDTAMYLCATSRRPSVAGVSTDTQYFGPGTRLTVL.

This clonotype showed up many times. V is TRBV5-1 and J is TRBJ2-7; TRBD1 agrees at 9 bases. The CDR3 has 13 residues. From germline, CDR1 is SGHRS and CDR2 YFSETQ. Unmatched junction bases numbered 6, after V lost 5 bases and J lost 6 bases. CDR3 amino acids: CASRGQGLGEQYF. In DNA form, the CDR3 reads TGCGCCAGCAGGGGACAGGGATTGGGCGAGCAGTACTTC.

The rearrangement joins TRBV25-1 to TRBJ2-3, with TRBD2 identical over 7 bases. CDR1 and CDR2 (germline): MGHDK, SYGVNS. V lost 8 bases, J lost 5 bases, and 4 bases stayed unmatched. The CDR3 has 12 amino acids. CDR3 sequence reads: CASCGSGDTQYF. DNA for the CDR3: TGTGCCAGCTGCGGGAGCGGAGATACGCAGTATTTT.

A few counts support this clonotype. The chain employs TRBV5-4 and TRBJ1-3; 9 bases are a match to TRBD1. From germline, CDR1 is SGHNT and CDR2 YYREEE (reference sequence). J gave up 5 bases and V 1 base, and 7 bases lay outside the gene matches. The CDR3 length is 16 residues. The CDR3: CASSLFGDRARNTIYF. CDR3 bases: TGTGCCAGCAGCTTGTTTGGGGACAGGGCTCGAAACACCATATATTTT.

This chain links TRBV7-9 with TRBJ1-5, with a weak D call TRBD1 (5 bases). The germline V gene has CDR1 SEHNR and CDR2 FQNEAQ (reference sequence). The CDR3 totals 15 residues. The V end was cut by 1 base, the J end by 6 bases, with 13 bases between. The CDR3 DNA reads TGTGCCAGCAGCTTAGGGGGCGAGGGGTTTCAGCCCCAGCATTTT. Translation gives CASSLGGEGFQPQHF. Combining the CDR3 with reference TRBV7-9 and TRBJ1-5 gives the whole variable domain DTGVSQNPRHKITKRGQNVTFRCDPISEHNRLYWYRQTLGQGPEFLTYFQNEAQLEKSRLLSDRFSAERPKGSFSTLEIQRTEQGDSAMYLCASSLGGEGFQPQHFGDGTRLSIL.